This T cell receptor beta chain was profiled in a study of blood T cell repertoires in COVID-19 (dated by TCRdb to about 2020). Regarding the research as a whole: The collaborator samples originated in the United States, Italy and Spain and spanned the acute and convalescent phases of COVID-19. The prospective study material was composed of cDNA or gDNA derived from T cells, B-cell-depleted T cells, or PBMCs. Subjects who had been exposed to COVID-19, were actively infected with it, or had recovered from it provided the deeply sampled blood TCRbeta repertoires that made up the dataset. A freely available public database, intended as a resource for researchers studying the immune response to SARS-CoV-2, is where the repertoires were released. Samples came from the ongoing ImmuneRACE study (first 160 participants) plus 1,254 subjects from 6 global collaborators. A de-identified subject ID, COVID-19 status, age in years and sex were almost always included in the sample metadata. Where available, HLA class I and class II types were obtained from metadata supplied by the sample provider rather than from assay-based typing. Overall results and qualifications from the work: Clinical and demographic metadata were provided uncurated, with the amount varying by source and participant.

One collaborating source in Seattle enrolled patients during active infection and followed them longitudinally through the course of disease. Each collaborating institution followed its own protocols to collect whole blood in K2EDTA tubes. For TCRbeta analysis, collaborators shipped samples as frozen whole blood, isolated PBMCs, or DNA extracted from either of those sample types. As regards this clone: Its antigen target is currently unknown. Base qualities are not recorded, but no much larger clone differs from it by a single base.

TCRbeta CDR3 regions were amplified from genomic DNA using the immunoSEQ Assay, a bias-controlled multiplex PCR. The source study handled its data this way. Nucleated cell counts per sample were estimated from amplification of reference gene primers within the assay. To quantify the absolute abundance of each unique TCRbeta CDR3 rearrangement, sequence reads were collapsed and filtered. For each sample, productive Simpson clonality was calculated as the square root of Simpson's diversity index over productive rearrangements. Here the immuneACCESS table is served through TCRdb, limited to in-frame sequences with V and J called. Missing clones are a known gap in these copies; in checked studies unresolved V genes cover under half, and the rest lacks a known reason. That table supplies the V and J calls and clone size; D and trimming were determined from the DNA. The sample table lists roughly 120,000 clones, 90% of them with a count of one. Roughly 4.5% of the sample goes to the ten largest clones.

Sequencing was done on a sample of peripheral blood. The TCR sequence derives from a man aged 55 to 70 with COVID-19, enrolled during active disease.

The encoded CDR3 is CASSGQGNSPLHF. At the DNA level, the sequence is TGTGCCAGCAGTGGACAGGGAAATTCACCCCTCCACTTT. The sequence links TRBV5-8 to TRBJ1-6, and 8 junction bases match TRBD1. The junction shows trimming of 5 bases on V and 7 bases on J, and the gene matches do not reach 2 bases of it. The CDR3 sequence holds 13 residues, the cysteine and phenylalanine included. Only the CDR3 DNA stays, 39 bases, in frame from base 1. CDR1 SGHTS and CDR2 YDEGEE were looked up in the germline V gene.